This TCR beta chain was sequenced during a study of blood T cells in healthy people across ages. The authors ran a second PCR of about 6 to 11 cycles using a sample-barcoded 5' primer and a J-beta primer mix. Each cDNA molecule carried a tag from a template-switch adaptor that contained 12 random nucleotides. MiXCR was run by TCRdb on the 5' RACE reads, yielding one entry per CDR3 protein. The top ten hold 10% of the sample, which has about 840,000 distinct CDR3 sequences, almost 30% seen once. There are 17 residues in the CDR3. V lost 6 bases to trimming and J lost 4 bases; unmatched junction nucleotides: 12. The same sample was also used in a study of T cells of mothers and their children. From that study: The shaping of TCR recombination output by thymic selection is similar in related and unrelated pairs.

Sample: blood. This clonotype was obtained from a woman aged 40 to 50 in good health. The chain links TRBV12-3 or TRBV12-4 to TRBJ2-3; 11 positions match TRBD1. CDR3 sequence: CASRAWDRGKRADTQYF. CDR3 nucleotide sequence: TGTGCCAGCAGAGCATGGGACAGGGGGAAGAGAGCAGATACGCAGTATTTT.